This T cell receptor (beta chain) originates from a study of blood T cell repertoires in COVID-19 (dated by TCRdb to the early 2020s). Context from the whole study: The collaborator samples originated in the United States, Italy and Spain and spanned the acute and convalescent phases of COVID-19. The material from the prospective study consisted of cDNA or gDNA derived from T cells, B-cell-depleted T cells, or PBMCs. Deeply sampled blood TCRbeta repertoires from subjects exposed to, actively infected with, or recovered from COVID-19 were included in the dataset. A freely available public database, intended as a resource for researchers studying the immune response to SARS-CoV-2, is where the repertoires were released. Samples came from the ongoing ImmuneRACE study (first 160 participants) plus 1,254 subjects from 6 global collaborators. Sample metadata almost always included a de-identified subject ID, COVID-19 status, age in years and sex. HLA class I and class II types, where available, came from metadata supplied by the sample provider rather than from assay-based typing. General findings and caveats noted by the study authors: The quantity of clinical and demographic metadata differed by source and by participant and was supplied without curation.

TCRbeta CDR3 regions were amplified from genomic DNA using the immunoSEQ Assay, a bias-controlled multiplex PCR. In the source study's methods: Within the assay, amplification of reference gene primers was used to estimate how many nucleated cells each sample contained. To quantify the absolute abundance of each unique TCRbeta CDR3 rearrangement, sequence reads were collapsed and filtered. For each sample, productive Simpson clonality was calculated as the square root of Simpson's diversity index over productive rearrangements. TCRdb stores this immuneACCESS table with in-frame sequences only. Part of the clones is absent; in the studies checked, under half of the shortfall reflects unresolved V genes, and no reason is known for the rest. The D gene and trimming were derived from the DNA, and the V and J assignments and clone size from that table. For this sample the table gives some 410,000 clones, of which around 87% were detected only once. Clones ranked in the top ten supply more than 0.9% of the sample.

Worth noting for this clone: Its antigen is still unknown. No base quality values were provided; no much bigger clone lies one nucleotide off.

Participants in the prospective study were enrolled through a virtual design, were aged roughly 18 to 100 years, and lived in about 25 United States geographic areas. To assign participants to cohorts, the prospective study relied on clinical history that participants themselves reported in a screening survey and a study questionnaire. Mobile phlebotomists in the prospective study collected whole blood, serum and a nasopharyngeal or oropharyngeal swab from every participant. Additional blood draws and questionnaires over a roughly two-month period could optionally be provided by prospective study participants. Before DNA extraction, blood samples from the prospective study were shipped at room temperature or frozen. The CDR3 contains 18 residues, cysteine and phenylalanine counted. Kept here is only the CDR3 DNA, which spans 54 bases and is read in frame from base 1. Reading the germline V gene gives CDR1 SGHDN and CDR2 FVKESK. A distance of 22 bases separates the germline ends of V and J, which lose 4 bases and 1 base respectively.

The receptor was derived from a woman aged 30 to 39 with acute COVID-19. The chain joins TRBV14 to TRBJ1-1; no D gene can be assigned with confidence. The specimen sequenced was PBMCs or T cells enriched from blood (not recorded which). The bases read TGTGCCAGCAGCCTCTTGGGAACCTGGAGGGAGAGGAACACTGAAGCTTTCTTT. It is translated as CASSLLGTWRERNTEAFF.